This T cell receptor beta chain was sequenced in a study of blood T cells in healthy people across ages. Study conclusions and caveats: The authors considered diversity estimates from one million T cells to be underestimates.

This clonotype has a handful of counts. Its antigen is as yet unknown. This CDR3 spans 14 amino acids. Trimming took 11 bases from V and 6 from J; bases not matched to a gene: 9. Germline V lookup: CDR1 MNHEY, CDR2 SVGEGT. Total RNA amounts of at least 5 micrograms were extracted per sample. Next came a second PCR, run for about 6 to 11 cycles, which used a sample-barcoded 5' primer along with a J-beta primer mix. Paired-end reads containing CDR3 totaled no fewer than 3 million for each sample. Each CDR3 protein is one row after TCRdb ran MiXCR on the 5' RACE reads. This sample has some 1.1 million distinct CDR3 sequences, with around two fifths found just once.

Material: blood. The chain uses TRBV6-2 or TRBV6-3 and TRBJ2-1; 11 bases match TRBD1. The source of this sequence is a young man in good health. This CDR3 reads CAVQPGQGVNEQFF. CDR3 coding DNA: TGTGCCGTCCAACCGGGACAGGGGGTCAATGAGCAGTTCTTC.